This record concerns one T cell receptor (beta chain) sequence. Its antigen remains unidentified. Primers: 60 Vbeta forward and 13 Jbeta reverse. Repertoires were generated with immunoSEQ multiplex PCR, while TCRdb's copy carries only in-frame clones and drops some. The sample records about 140,000 clones, approximately 71% being singletons. Germline lookup yields CDR1 SNHLY and CDR2 FYNNEI. The CDR3 sequence is 13 residues long. Between the trimmed V and J ends, which lost 7 bases and 7 bases, there was a span of 16 bases. This sample stems from a study of cytomegalovirus exposure and HLA in healthy donors. Study outcomes and limitations: Accounts indicate the classifier identified cytomegalovirus status with strong specificity and sensitivity. Researchers reportedly found TCR beta sequences accurately predicted most subjects' HLA-A and HLA-B alleles. Indistinguishable V segments such as TRBV6-2 and TRBV6-3 were excluded.

The genes are TRBV2 and TRBJ1-2; tentative D call: TRBD1 (6 bases). The receptor was derived from a middle-aged man in good health and CMV-seronegative. Sequencing was performed on PBMCs. CDR3 residues: CASIATGIGGYTF. CDR3 coding DNA: TGTGCCAGCATAGCTACAGGGATCGGTGGCTACACCTTC.